What follows are 19 T cell receptor beta chains derived from one specimen sequenced in a study of shared clonotypes between healthy human individuals. The protocol was immunoSEQ multiplex PCR, while the TCRdb copy is restricted to in-frame clones and leaves out a portion. The table includes 1.5 million to 2.5 million clones, 85% to 95% detected once. Naive CD8 cells were CD45RO-negative, positively selected for CCR7, excluding terminally differentiated effector memory CD45RA+ cells. The sequenced material came from naive CD8+ T cells sorted from blood. Receptors originate from a man aged 18 to 35 in good health.

The chain couples TRBV9 to TRBJ2-1, with 10 bases identical to TRBD2. The germline gives CDR1 SGDLS, CDR2 YYNGEE. This CDR3 spans 15 amino acids. The junction had 5 bases not matched to a gene; V was cut back by 0 bases and J by 8 bases. CDR3 sequence reads: CASSVGLAGAHEQFF. CDR3 nucleotide sequence: TGTGCCAGCAGCGTAGGTCTAGCGGGAGCCCATGAGCAGTTCTTC.

This clone was detected once. The chain recombines TRBV27 with TRBJ1-4; perhaps TRBD1 as D (6 bases). Trimming pared 0 bases from V and 12 bases from J, leaving 8 bases between. The CDR3 is 12 amino acids. Germline CDR1 is MNHEY and CDR2 is SMNVEV (reference sequence). DNA of the CDR3: TGTGCCAGCAGTTTATCCGGGACACAACTGTTTTTT. Translation gives CASSLSGTQLFF.

This clone has just one count. This chain connects TRBV2 to TRBJ2-7; 7 bases map to TRBD1. Germline V gives CDR1 SNHLY, CDR2 FYNNEI. The CDR3 loop spans 17 amino acids. V lost 6 bases and J lost 3; bases outside the gene matches: 17. CDR3 protein: CASRDGEQGYQDYEQYF. DNA for the CDR3: TGTGCCAGCAGAGACGGCGAACAGGGGTACCAAGACTACGAGCAGTACTTC.

The rearrangement uses TRBV13 and TRBJ2-7, with D maybe TRBD2 (5 bases). Germline V gives CDR1 PRHDT, CDR2 FYEKMQ (reference sequence). Trimming took 5 bases from V and 9 from J, leaving 23 bases between them. The CDR3 contains 15 residues. The CDR3 DNA reads as TGTGCCAGCAGCCCCCCGGAGGTCCCAATTCAGGTGCAGTACTTC. It translates to CASSPPEVPIQVQYF.

The V and J genes are TRBV10-3 and TRBJ2-1, with 7 bases that match TRBD2. CDR1 ENHRY and CDR2 SYGVKD come from the germline V gene. This CDR3 region has 16 residues. The trim removed 0 bases at V and 3 bases at J, leaving 5 bases unmatched. The CDR3 is CAISESTSQRYNEQFF. The CDR3 DNA reads as TGTGCCATCAGTGAGTCGACTAGCCAACGCTACAATGAGCAGTTCTTC.

The rearrangement uses TRBV2 and TRBJ2-3, with 7 bases lining up with TRBD2. Trimming removed 5 bases from V and 6 bases from J; junction bases left unmatched: 5. CDR1 and CDR2 from the germline V gene are SNHLY and FYNNEI. The CDR3 sequence is 13 residues long. In DNA form, the CDR3 reads TGTGCCAGCAGTCAGCTCGGGGGGGATACGCAGTATTTT. Translating gives CASSQLGGDTQYF.

This clone was observed a handful of times. The V gene is TRBV10-1, the J gene TRBJ2-2; D is ambiguous. This CDR3 has 13 amino acids. Germline CDR1 reads WNHNN; CDR2 reads SYGVQD (reference sequence). V lost 2 bases and J 6 bases, leaving 7 bases between the germline ends. The CDR3 DNA sequence: TGCGCCAGCAGTGAGATAATTCCCGGGGAGCTGTTTTTT. Translating it yields CASSEIIPGELFF.

The chain carries TRBV13 and TRBJ2-1; TRBD2 aligns across 7 bases. After removal of 6 bases from V and 8 bases from J, the junction contained 19 bases not matched to a gene. From germline, CDR1 is PRHDT and CDR2 FYEKMQ (reference sequence). This CDR3 contains 17 residues. DNA of the CDR3: TGTGCCAGCAGTACAAGACTAGCCCTCGGGCTACACGATGAGCAGTTCTTC. Translation: CASSTRLALGLHDEQFF.

This clone was seen a handful of times. The gene calls are TRBV16 and TRBJ2-3; D is possibly TRBD2 (6 bases). The CDR3 sequence is 14 residues long. Germline V gene data show CDR1 as KGHSY and CDR2 as FQNENV. Between the trimmed V and J ends, which lost 4 bases and 6 bases, there was a span of 14 bases. CDR3 bases: TGTGCCAGCAGCCCCGCTGGGGAGGAGGATACGCAGTATTTT. This encodes CASSPAGEEDTQYF.

The gene calls are TRBV19 and TRBJ2-7, with D possibly TRBD1 on 6 matching bases. Looked up from germline, CDR1 is LNHDA and CDR2 is SQIVND (reference sequence). This CDR3 comprises 15 residues. V lost 6 bases, J lost 1 base, and 16 bases lay in between. Written as DNA, the CDR3 is TGTGCCAGTAGGTTTCAGGACAGTGCATCCTACGAGCAGTACTTC. This translates into CASRFQDSASYEQYF. Using reference TRBV19 and TRBJ2-7 for the parts outside the CDR3, the full variable domain is DGGITQSPKYLFRKEGQNVTLSCEQNLNHDAMYWYRQDPGQGLRLIYYSQIVNDFQKGDIAEGYSVSREKKESFPLTVTSAQKNPTAFYLCASRFQDSASYEQYFGPGTRLTVT.

In the case of this clone: Other nucleotide sequences from this sample produce the same CDR3. The chain uses TRBV6-5 and TRBJ2-1, with TRBD2 identical over 10 bases. Germline CDR1 MNHEY, CDR2 SVGAGI. The CDR3 covers 15 residues. V was pared by 0 bases and J by 7 bases, with 3 bases of the junction left unmatched. Here the CDR3 reads CASSYSLAGVNEQFF. In nucleotides, the CDR3 is TGTGCCAGCAGTTACTCTCTAGCGGGAGTTAATGAGCAGTTCTTC.

The V gene is TRBV13, the J gene TRBJ2-7, with D hard to call. V dropped 2 bases and J dropped 0 bases, with 11 bases sitting between them. Germline assignment: CDR1 PRHDT and CDR2 FYEKMQ (reference sequence). This CDR3 is 15 amino acids long. The CDR3 nucleotides are TGTGCCAGCAGCTTATTTGGCAGACCCTCCTACGAGCAGTACTTC. This translates into CASSLFGRPSYEQYF. The full variable domain, rest sourced from reference TRBV13 and TRBJ2-7, is AAGVIQSPRHLIKEKRETATLKCYPIPRHDTVYWYQQGPGQDPQFLISFYEKMQSDKGSIPDRFSAQQFSDYHSELNMSSLELGDSALYFCASSLFGRPSYEQYFGPGTRLTVT.

Only a few counts were recorded for this clone. This sample also contains other DNA sequences that code for the same CDR3. V usage is TRBV19 and J usage is TRBJ2-7; 7 bases fit TRBD1. V was clipped by 5 bases and J by 3 bases; unmatched bases: 1. Per the germline V gene, CDR1 is LNHDA and CDR2 is SQIVND (reference sequence). The CDR3 length is 12 residues. The CDR3 DNA sequence: TGTGCCAGTAGTGGGGACAGCTACGAGCAGTACTTC. This gives the protein CASSGDSYEQYF.

The CDR3 nucleotides are TGTGCCAGCAGCGCAGACAGGGGTGGTGGCTACACCTTC. This gives the protein CASSADRGGGYTF. The chain has TRBV9 and TRBJ1-2; TRBD1 matches at 8 bases. Trimming cost V 3 bases and J 7 bases; bases outside gene matches: 5. Germline CDR1 SGDLS, CDR2 YYNGEE. The CDR3 has 13 residues. Combining the CDR3 with reference TRBV9 and TRBJ1-2 gives the whole variable domain DSGVTQTPKHLITATGQRVTLRCSPRSGDLSVYWYQQSLDQGLQFLIQYYNGEERAKGNILERFSAQQFPDLHSELNLSSLELGDSALYFCASSADRGGGYTFGSGTRLTVV.

This chain links TRBV6-5 with TRBJ2-3, with D tentatively TRBD2 (6 bases). V gave up 4 bases and J gave up 5 bases, with 10 bases separating them. The CDR3 sequence is 13 residues long. Germline assignment: CDR1 MNHEY and CDR2 SVGAGI. CDR3 loop: CASSSGLLDTQYF. Here the CDR3 DNA reads TGTGCCAGCAGTTCGGGACTGTTAGATACGCAGTATTTT.

In this sample, this clone turned up once. The gene calls are TRBV9 and TRBJ1-1; D unresolved. Germline V lookup: CDR1 SGDLS, CDR2 YYNGEE. The CDR3 is 13 residues long. V gave up 0 bases and J gave up 6 bases, with 9 bases separating them. Written as DNA, the CDR3 is TGTGCCAGCAGCGTAGACGTTCTAGCTGAAGCTTTCTTT. This sequence encodes CASSVDVLAEAFF.

CDR3 loop: CASSLEVRTQYF. The CDR3 coding sequence is TGTGCCAGCAGTTTAGAGGTCAGGACGCAGTACTTC. This chain uses TRBV28 with TRBJ2-7; D gene unclear. The germline gives CDR1 MDHEN, CDR2 SYDVKM. Trimming pared 2 bases from V and 9 bases from J, leaving 11 bases between. This CDR3 spans 12 amino acids.

This chain joins TRBV5-6 and TRBJ1-1; D perhaps matches TRBD1 (5 bases). The V and J ends lost 1 base and 5 bases respectively, with 12 bases between them. CDR3 length: 14 residues. CDR1 and CDR2 from the germline V gene are SGHDT and YYEEEE. In nucleotides, the CDR3 is TGTGCCAGCAGCTTGTTGCAGGGAGGGACTGAAGCTTTCTTT. Residues: CASSLLQGGTEAFF.

This chain connects TRBV10-3 to TRBJ2-1, with 15 bases identical to TRBD2. The CDR3 is 18 residues long. Germline CDR1 and CDR2: ENHRY and SYGVKD. The V and J ends lost 3 bases and 4 bases, in that order; junction bases with no gene match: 7. The CDR3 region is CAISEGLAGGPRYNEQFF. CDR3 DNA: TGTGCCATCAGTGAAGGACTAGCGGGAGGGCCACGGTACAATGAGCAGTTCTTC.